These 2 T cell receptor beta chains originate from one sample sequenced in a study of T cell changes during pregnancy in multiple sclerosis. The method was immunoSEQ multiplex PCR; TCRdb's version includes in-frame clones alone and lacks a portion of them. The repertoire holds around 110,000 clones, approximately 90% seen once, with 0.65% to 0.9% in the top ten. This specimen was peripheral blood, taken in the third trimester of pregnancy. The receptors shown here come from a female donor in good health, enrolled as a control in a pregnancy study.

This rearrangement joins TRBV30 to TRBJ2-1; TRBD2 aligns across 8 bases. CDR1 is GTSNPN and CDR2 is SVGIG in the germline V gene (reference sequence). V shed 3 bases and J 4 bases; nucleotides not matched to a gene: 2. The CDR3 contains 13 residues. CDR3 DNA sequence: TGTGCCTGGAGCGGGGGGGTGTACAATGAGCAGTTCTTC. It is translated as CAWSGGVYNEQFF.

The V call is TRBV19, the J call TRBJ2-2; tentatively, D is TRBD1 (6 bases). This CDR3 comprises 17 residues. Trimming removed 2 bases from V and 4 bases from J, with 17 bases in between. Germline CDR1 and CDR2: LNHDA and SQIVND (reference sequence). The DNA of the CDR3 is TGTGCCAGTAGTATAAGCTGGACAGCTTCGAGCACCGGGGAGCTGTTTTTT. It yields the protein CASSISWTASSTGELFF.